This TCR beta chain was recorded in a study of cytomegalovirus exposure and HLA in healthy donors. Overall study context: The same platform was used for the approximately 120 validation repertoires as for the approximately 720 first-cohort repertoires, as reported in a later analysis.

Study-wide points: Clusters of TCRs from the first cohort tended to co-occur in the roughly 120 validation repertoires (as a later analysis found).

The donors were in the 120-subject validation cohort, distinct from the approximately 700-subject first cohort. Concerning this clone: The target antigen is unknown.

Profiling relied on immunoSEQ multiplex PCR, and the TCRdb table lists in-frame clones only, not all of them. Here the sample spans under 150,000 clones, around 87% being singletons. The TCR was taken from a man between 18 and 35 years old in good health and CMV-seropositive. The source material was PBMCs.

The CDR3 is CASSPGGQPQHF. In nucleotides, the CDR3 is TGTGCCAGTTCGCCCGGGGGTCAGCCCCAGCATTTT. The chain uses TRBV19 and TRBJ1-5; weak D call: TRBD1 (5 bases). Germline V lookup: CDR1 LNHDA, CDR2 SQIVND (reference sequence). V was trimmed by 8 bases and J by 6 bases, leaving 11 bases between them. This CDR3 is 12 amino acids long.